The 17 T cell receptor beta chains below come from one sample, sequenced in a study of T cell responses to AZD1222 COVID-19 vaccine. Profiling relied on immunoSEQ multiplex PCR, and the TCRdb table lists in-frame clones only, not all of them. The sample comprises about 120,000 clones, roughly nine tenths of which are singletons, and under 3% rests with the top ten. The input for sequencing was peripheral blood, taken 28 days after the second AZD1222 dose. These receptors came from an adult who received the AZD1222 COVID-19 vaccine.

The CDR3: CASSFTGRGYEQYF. The CDR3 nucleotides are TGCGCCAGCAGCTTCACCGGTAGGGGCTACGAGCAGTACTTC. The rearrangement uses TRBV5-1 and TRBJ2-7, with TRBD1 as a possible D gene (5 bases). The V and J ends lost 2 bases and 3 bases respectively, with 12 bases between them. CDR1 is SGHRS, CDR2 YFSETQ, per germline. The CDR3 spans 14 residues.

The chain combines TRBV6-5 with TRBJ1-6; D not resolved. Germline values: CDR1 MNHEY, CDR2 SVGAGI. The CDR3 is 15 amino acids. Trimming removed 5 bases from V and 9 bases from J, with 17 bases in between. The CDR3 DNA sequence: TGTGCCAGCAGTACCGCTGGGTTTCTTGGTTCACCCCTCCACTTT. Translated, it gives CASSTAGFLGSPLHF.

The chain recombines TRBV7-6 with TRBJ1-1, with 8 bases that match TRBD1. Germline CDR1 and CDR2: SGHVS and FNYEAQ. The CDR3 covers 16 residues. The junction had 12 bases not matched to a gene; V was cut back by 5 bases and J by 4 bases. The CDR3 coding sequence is TGTGCCAGCAGCGCAACCCAGGGGGCCCTGGTCACTGAAGCTTTCTTT. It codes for CASSATQGALVTEAFF. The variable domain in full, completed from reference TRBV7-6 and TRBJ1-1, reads GAGVSQSPRYKVTKRGQDVALRCDPISGHVSLYWYRQALGQGPEFLTYFNYEAQQDKSGLPNDRFSAERPEGSISTLTIQRTEQRDSAMYRCASSATQGALVTEAFFGQGTRLTVV.

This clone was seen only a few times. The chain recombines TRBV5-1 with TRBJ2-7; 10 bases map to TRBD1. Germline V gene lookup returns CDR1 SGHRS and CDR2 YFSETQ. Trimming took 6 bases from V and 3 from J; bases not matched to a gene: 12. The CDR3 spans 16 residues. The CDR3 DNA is TGCGCCAGCACCCCCCTTGACTGGACAGGGGGCTACGAGCAGTACTTC. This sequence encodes CASTPLDWTGGYEQYF.

The CDR3 coding sequence is TGTGCCAGCAGCTTTAGGGGTGAAGCTTTCTTT. Translating gives CASSFRGEAFF. The chain combines TRBV6-2 or TRBV6-3 with TRBJ1-1; weak D call: TRBD1 (5 bases). Germline values: CDR1 MNHEY, CDR2 SVGEGT. This CDR3 has 11 residues. The ends were cut back, 6 bases at V and 7 bases at J, with 9 bases in the middle.

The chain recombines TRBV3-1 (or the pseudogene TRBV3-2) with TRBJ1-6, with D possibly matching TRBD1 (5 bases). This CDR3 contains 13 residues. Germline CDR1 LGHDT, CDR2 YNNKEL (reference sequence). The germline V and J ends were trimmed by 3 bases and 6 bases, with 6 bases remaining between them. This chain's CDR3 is CASSHDSNSPLHF. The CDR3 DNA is TGTGCCAGCAGCCATGACAGTAATTCACCCCTCCACTTT.

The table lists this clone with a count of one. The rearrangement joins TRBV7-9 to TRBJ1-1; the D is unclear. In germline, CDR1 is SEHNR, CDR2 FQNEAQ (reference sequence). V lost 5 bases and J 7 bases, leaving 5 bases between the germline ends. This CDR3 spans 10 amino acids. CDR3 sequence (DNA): TGTGCCAGCAGCCCTCTTGAAGCTTTCTTT. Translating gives CASSPLEAFF.

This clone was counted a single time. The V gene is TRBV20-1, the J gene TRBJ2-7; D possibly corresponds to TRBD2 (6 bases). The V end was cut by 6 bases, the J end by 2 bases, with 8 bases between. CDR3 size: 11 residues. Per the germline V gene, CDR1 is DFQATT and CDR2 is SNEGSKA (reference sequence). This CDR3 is CSAGTPYEQYF. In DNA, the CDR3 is TGCAGTGCGGGGACTCCCTACGAGCAGTACTTC.

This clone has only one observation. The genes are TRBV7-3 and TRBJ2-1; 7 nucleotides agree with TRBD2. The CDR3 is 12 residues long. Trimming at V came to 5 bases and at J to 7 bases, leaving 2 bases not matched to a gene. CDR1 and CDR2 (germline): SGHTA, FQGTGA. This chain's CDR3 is CASSPGGNEQFF. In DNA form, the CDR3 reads TGTGCCAGCAGCCCCGGGGGGAATGAGCAGTTCTTC.

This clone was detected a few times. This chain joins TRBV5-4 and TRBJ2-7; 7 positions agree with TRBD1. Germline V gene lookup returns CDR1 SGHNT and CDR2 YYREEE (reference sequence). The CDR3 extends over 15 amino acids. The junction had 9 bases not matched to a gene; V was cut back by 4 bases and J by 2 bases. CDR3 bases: TGTGCCAGCAGCGACCGGGCCCAGGGGGCCTACGAGCAGTACTTC. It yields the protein CASSDRAQGAYEQYF.

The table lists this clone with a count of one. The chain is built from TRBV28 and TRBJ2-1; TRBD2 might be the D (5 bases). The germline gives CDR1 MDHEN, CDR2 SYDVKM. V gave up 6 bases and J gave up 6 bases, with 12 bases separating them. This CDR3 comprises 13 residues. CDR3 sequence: CASRADLGNEQFF. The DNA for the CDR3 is TGTGCCAGCAGAGCGGACCTAGGCAATGAGCAGTTCTTC.

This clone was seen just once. CDR3 residues: CASSPSRYDSPLHF. The CDR3 DNA follows: TGTGCCAGCAGTCCGAGTCGTTACGATTCACCCCTCCACTTT. This sequence joins TRBV6-5 and TRBJ1-6; D not certain. The germline CDR1 and CDR2 sequences are MNHEY and SVGAGI. Trimming removed 5 bases from V and 8 bases from J, with 13 bases in between. The CDR3 loop spans 14 amino acids.

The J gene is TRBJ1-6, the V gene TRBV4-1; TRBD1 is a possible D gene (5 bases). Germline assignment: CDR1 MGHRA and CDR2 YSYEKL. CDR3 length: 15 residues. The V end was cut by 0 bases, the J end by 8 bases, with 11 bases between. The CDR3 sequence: CASSQDGGSDSPLHF. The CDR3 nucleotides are TGCGCCAGCAGCCAAGACGGGGGTTCAGATTCACCCCTCCACTTT.

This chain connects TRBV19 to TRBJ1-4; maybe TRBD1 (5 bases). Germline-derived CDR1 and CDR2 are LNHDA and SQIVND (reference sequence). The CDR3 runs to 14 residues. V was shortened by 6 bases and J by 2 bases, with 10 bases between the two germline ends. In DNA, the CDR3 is TGTGCCAGTAGCGGGACCGTTACTAATGAAAAACTGTTTTTT. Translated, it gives CASSGTVTNEKLFF. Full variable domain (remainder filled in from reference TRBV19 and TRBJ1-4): DGGITQSPKYLFRKEGQNVTLSCEQNLNHDAMYWYRQDPGQGLRLIYYSQIVNDFQKGDIAEGYSVSREKKESFPLTVTSAQKNPTAFYLCASSGTVTNEKLFFGSGTQLSVL.

The CDR3 loop reads CASSPSTDTQYF. The DNA of the CDR3 is TGTGCCAGCAGCCCCAGCACAGATACGCAGTATTTT. The J gene is TRBJ2-3, the V gene TRBV5-4, with unresolved D. Germline CDR1 is SGHNT and CDR2 is YYREEE (reference sequence). Deletions cut 4 bases from V and 0 bases from J, with 3 bases between. The CDR3 consists of 12 residues.

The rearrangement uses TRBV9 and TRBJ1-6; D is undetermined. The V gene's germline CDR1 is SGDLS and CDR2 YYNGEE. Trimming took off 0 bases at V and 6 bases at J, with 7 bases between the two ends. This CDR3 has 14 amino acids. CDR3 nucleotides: TGTGCCAGCAGCGTAGTGGAGTTTAATTCACCCCTCCACTTT. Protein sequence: CASSVVEFNSPLHF.

CDR3 DNA: TGCGCCAGCAGCCAAGATCACGACAGGGGTAATTCACCCCTCCACTTT. This encodes CASSQDHDRGNSPLHF. The J gene is TRBJ1-6, the V gene TRBV4-3, with 8 bases fitting TRBD1. CDR3 size: 16 residues. Germline assignment: CDR1 LGHNA and CDR2 YSLEER. J was trimmed by 6 bases and V by 0 bases; bases with no gene match: 4.